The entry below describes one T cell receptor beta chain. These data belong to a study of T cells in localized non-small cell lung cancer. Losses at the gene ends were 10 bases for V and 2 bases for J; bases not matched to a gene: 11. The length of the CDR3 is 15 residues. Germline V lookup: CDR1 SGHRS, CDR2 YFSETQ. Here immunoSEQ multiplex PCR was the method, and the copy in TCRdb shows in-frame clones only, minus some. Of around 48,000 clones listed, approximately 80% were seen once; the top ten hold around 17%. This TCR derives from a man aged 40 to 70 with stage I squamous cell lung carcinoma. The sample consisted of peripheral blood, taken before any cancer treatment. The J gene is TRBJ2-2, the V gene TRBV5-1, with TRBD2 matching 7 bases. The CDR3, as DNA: TGCGCCTCCCGGGGGGAGACGATAAACACCGGGGAGCTGTTTTTT. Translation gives CASRGETINTGELFF.